This T cell receptor beta chain was retrieved from a study of T-cell memory formation after mild COVID-19. Study-wide findings and caveats: Clonal second-wave expansions that peaked on day 37 had unconfirmed SARS-CoV-2 specificity.

The table lists this clonotype with many counts. No antigen is known for it. Each CDR3 protein gets one entry after TCRdb re-called the 5' RACE reads with MiXCR. The data hold approximately 60,000 distinct CDR3 sequences, with about 9.4% observed a single time. This clonotype was obtained from a man aged 18 to 30 who had mild COVID-19 (a few samples of this study predate the infection). Cell type and time point are not known. The sample consisted of PBMCs or a T cell subset sorted from them (not recorded which).

Here the CDR3 DNA reads TGTGCCAGCAGCTCCTTGACCGGGGAGCTGTTTTTT. Its translation is CASSSLTGELFF. The chain combines TRBV7-2 with TRBJ2-2; unclear D gene. Trimming removed 4 bases from V and 5 bases from J, with 5 bases in between. The CDR3 has 12 residues. In germline, CDR1 is SGHTA, CDR2 FQGNSA. Together with reference TRBV7-2 and TRBJ2-2, the CDR3 gives the full variable domain: GAGVSQSPSNKVTEKGKDVELRCDPISGHTALYWYRQSLGQGLEFLIYFQGNSAPDKSGLPSDRFSAERTGGSVSTLTIQRTQQEDSAVYLCASSSLTGELFFGEGSRLTVL.